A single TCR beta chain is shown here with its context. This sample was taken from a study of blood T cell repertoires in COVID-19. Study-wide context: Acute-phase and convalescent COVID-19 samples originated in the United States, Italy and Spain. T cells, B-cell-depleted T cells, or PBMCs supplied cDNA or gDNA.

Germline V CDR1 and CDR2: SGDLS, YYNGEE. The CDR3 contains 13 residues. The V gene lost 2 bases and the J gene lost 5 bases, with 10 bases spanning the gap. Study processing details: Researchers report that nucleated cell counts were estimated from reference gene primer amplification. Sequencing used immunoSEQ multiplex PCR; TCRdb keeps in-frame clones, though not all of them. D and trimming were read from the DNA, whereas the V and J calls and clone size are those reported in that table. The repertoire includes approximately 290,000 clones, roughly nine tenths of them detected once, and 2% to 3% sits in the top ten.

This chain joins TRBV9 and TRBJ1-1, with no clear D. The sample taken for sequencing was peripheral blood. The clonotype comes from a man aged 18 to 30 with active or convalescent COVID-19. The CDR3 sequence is CASSVGGMTEAFF. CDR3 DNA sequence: TGTGCCAGCAGCGTTGGCGGGATGACTGAAGCTTTCTTT. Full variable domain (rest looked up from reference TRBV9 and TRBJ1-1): DSGVTQTPKHLITATGQRVTLRCSPRSGDLSVYWYQQSLDQGLQFLIQYYNGEERAKGNILERFSAQQFPDLHSELNLSSLELGDSALYFCASSVGGMTEAFFGQGTRLTVV.